This record looks at one T cell receptor (beta chain) sequence and its context. This record belongs to a study of blood T cell repertoires in COVID-19. At the level of the study: Sites in the United States, Italy and Spain provided acute and convalescent COVID-19 samples.

Cohort allocation depended upon clinical history that participants reported. Original methodology: Scientists estimated how many nucleated cells there were by amplifying reference gene primers. Using immunoSEQ multiplex PCR, the repertoire was profiled, and TCRdb retains in-frame clones only, with some absent. V and J calls and clone size are given by that table; D and trimming were obtained from the DNA. The repertoire has more than 150,000 clones, more than 75% of them found once; the top ten carry 15% to 20%. V lost 1 base and J lost 0; bases outside the gene matches: 5. Germline CDR1 reads SGHRS; CDR2 reads YFSETQ. CDR3 length: 16 residues.

The rearrangement uses TRBV5-1 and TRBJ2-7, with 9 bases aligning to TRBD2. The receptor was isolated from a woman aged 45-65 years who had recovered from COVID-19. Sequencing was performed on PBMCs or T cells enriched from blood (not recorded which). CDR3 coding DNA: TGCGCCAGCAGCTTGAGACTAGCGGTAGACTCCTACGAGCAGTACTTC. Encoded protein: CASSLRLAVDSYEQYF.